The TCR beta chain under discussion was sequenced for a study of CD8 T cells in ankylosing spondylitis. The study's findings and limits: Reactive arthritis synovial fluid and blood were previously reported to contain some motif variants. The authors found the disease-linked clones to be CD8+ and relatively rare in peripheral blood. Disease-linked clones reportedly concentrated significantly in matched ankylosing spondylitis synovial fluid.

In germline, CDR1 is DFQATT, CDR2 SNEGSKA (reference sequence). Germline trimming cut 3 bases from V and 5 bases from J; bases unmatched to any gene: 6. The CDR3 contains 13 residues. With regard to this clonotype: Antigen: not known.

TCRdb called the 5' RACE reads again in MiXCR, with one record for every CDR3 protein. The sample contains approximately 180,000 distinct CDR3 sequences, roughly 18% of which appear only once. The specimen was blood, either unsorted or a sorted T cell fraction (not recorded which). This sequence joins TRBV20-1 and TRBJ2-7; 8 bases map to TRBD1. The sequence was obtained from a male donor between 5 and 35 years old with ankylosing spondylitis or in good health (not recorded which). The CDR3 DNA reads TGCAGTGCTAGTCAGACGGACAGGGACGAGCAGTACTTC. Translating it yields CSASQTDRDEQYF.